This T cell receptor (beta chain) was sequenced during a study of CD8+ T cells in alopecia areata. On this clone itself: The antigen is undetermined.

CDR1 SGHDN and CDR2 FVKESK come from the germline V gene. This CDR3 comprises 15 residues. Trimming left V 1 base short and J 1 base short, with 10 bases between. RNA was isolated and reverse transcribed to cDNA, the sequencing template. Only in-frame clones appear in the TCRdb table, and some are missing; sequencing was by immunoSEQ multiplex PCR. This table has some 130,000 clones, around 50% appearing once. Study-wide results and caveats: Scalp data also include sequences from resident alphabeta T cells of normal skin. Across lesional scalp, and particularly alopecia totalis/universalis, clonality surpassed that of normal scalp.

The sequencing here drew on CD4+ T cells sorted from blood, taken at week 0. V and J are TRBV14 and TRBJ1-1; D call uncertain. The TCR sequence derives from a human donor with alopecia areata. The DNA for the CDR3 is TGTGCCAGCAGCCAAGGGCGTTGGGGGAACACTGAAGCTTTCTTT. It codes for CASSQGRWGNTEAFF.